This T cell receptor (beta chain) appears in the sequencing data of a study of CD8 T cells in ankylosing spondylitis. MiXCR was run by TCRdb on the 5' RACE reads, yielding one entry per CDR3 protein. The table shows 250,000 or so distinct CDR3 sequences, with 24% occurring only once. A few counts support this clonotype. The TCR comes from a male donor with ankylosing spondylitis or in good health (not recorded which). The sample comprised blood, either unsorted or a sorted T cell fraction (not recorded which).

The CDR3 spells CASSKQGTYEQYF. The CDR3 nucleotides read TGTGCCAGCAGTAAACAGGGTACCTACGAGCAGTACTTC. This sequence joins TRBV6-1 and TRBJ2-7, with D maybe TRBD1 (6 bases). From germline, CDR1 is MNHNS and CDR2 SASEGT. The CDR3 is made up of 13 amino acids. Trimming left V 5 bases short and J 2 bases short, with 10 bases between.